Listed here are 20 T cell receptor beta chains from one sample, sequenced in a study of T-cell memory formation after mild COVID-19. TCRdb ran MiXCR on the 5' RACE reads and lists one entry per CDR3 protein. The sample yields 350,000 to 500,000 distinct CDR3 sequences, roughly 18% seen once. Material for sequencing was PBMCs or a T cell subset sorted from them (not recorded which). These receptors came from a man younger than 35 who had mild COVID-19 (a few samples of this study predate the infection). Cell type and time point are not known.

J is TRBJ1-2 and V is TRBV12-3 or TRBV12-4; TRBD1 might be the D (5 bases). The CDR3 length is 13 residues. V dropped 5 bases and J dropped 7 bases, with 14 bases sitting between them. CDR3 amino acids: CASSPQEFRGYTF. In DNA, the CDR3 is TGTGCCAGCAGTCCACAGGAGTTCCGTGGCTACACCTTC.

The CDR3 bases are TGTGCCAGCAGCGCAGGGCGGGGAGATACGCAGTATTTT. Its translation: CASSAGRGDTQYF. The chain uses TRBV6-2 or TRBV6-3 and TRBJ2-3, with D tentatively TRBD2 (6 bases). The V gene lost 6 bases and the J gene lost 5 bases, with 12 bases spanning the gap. The germline V gene has CDR1 MNHEY and CDR2 SVGEGT. This CDR3 is built from 13 residues.

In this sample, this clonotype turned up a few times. For the CDR3, the DNA is TGCGCCAGCGGGACTAACACTGAAGCTTTCTTT. As protein: CASGTNTEAFF. This rearrangement joins TRBV5-1 to TRBJ1-1, with D possibly TRBD1 on 5 matching bases. This CDR3 is built from 11 residues. CDR1 is SGHRS, CDR2 YFSETQ, per germline. V shed 7 bases and J shed 2 bases, with 6 bases lying between them.

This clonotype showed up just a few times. Here the CDR3 reads CASSYRPSGGVDTQYF. The CDR3 DNA reads as TGTGCCAGCAGTTATAGGCCTAGCGGGGGCGTAGATACGCAGTATTTT. The chain has TRBV6-2 or TRBV6-3 and TRBJ2-3; 10 bases are shared with TRBD2. Germline V CDR1 and CDR2: MNHEY, SVGEGT. The CDR3 runs 16 residues. J lost 5 bases, V lost 3 bases, and 8 bases had no gene match.

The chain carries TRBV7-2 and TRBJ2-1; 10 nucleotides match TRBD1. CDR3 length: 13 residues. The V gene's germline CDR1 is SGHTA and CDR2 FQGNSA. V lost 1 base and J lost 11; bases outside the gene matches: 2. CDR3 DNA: TGTGCCAGCAGCTTAGAGACAGGGGGCAAGCAGTTCTTC. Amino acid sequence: CASSLETGGKQFF.

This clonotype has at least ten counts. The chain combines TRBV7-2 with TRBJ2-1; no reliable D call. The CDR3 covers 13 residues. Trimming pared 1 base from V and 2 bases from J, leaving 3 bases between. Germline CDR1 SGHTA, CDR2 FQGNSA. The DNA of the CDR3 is TGTGCCAGCAGCTTAGGCCCCTACAATGAGCAGTTCTTC. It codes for CASSLGPYNEQFF.

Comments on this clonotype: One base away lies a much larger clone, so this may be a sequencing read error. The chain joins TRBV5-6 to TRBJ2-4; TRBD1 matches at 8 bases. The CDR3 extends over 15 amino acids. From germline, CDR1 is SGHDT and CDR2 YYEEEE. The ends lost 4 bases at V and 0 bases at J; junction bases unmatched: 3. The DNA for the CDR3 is TGTGCCAGCAGCCGGACAGGGATAGCCAAAAACATTCAGTACTTC. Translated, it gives CASSRTGIAKNIQYF.

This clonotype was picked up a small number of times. CDR3 DNA sequence: TGTGCCAGCAGCCCCTCTCGGGGCTCTGGAAACACCATATATTTT. Translated: CASSPSRGSGNTIYF. The V gene is TRBV7-2, the J gene TRBJ1-3; D uncertain. CDR3 length: 15 amino acids. V was cut by 5 bases and J by 0 bases, with 11 bases left in between. The germline gives CDR1 SGHTA, CDR2 FQGNSA.

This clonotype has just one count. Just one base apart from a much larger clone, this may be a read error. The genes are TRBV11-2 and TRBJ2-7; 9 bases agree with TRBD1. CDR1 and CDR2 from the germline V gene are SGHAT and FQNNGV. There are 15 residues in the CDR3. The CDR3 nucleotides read TGTGCCATCAGCTTAGATTCGGGACAGGGAAGCGAGCAGTACTTC. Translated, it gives CAISLDSGQGSEQYF.

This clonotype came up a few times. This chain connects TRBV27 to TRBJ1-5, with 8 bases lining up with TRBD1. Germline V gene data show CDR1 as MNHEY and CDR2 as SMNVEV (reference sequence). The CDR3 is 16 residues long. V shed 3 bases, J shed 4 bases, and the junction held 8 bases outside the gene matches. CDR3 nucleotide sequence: TGTGCCAGCAGTTTCCTCCCGACAGGGGCAAATCAGCCCCAGCATTTT. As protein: CASSFLPTGANQPQHF.

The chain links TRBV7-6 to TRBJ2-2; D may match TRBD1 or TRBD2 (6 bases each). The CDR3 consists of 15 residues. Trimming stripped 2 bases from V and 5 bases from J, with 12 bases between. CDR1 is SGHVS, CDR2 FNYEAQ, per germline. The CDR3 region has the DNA TGTGCCAGCAGCTTACCTTGGAGGGGGACCGGGGAGCTGTTTTTT. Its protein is CASSLPWRGTGELFF.

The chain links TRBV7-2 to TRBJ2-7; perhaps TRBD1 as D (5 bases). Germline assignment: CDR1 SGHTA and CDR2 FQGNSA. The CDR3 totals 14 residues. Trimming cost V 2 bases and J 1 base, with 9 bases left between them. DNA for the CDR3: TGTGCCAGCAGCTTAACCGACAGATCCTACGAGCAGTACTTC. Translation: CASSLTDRSYEQYF.

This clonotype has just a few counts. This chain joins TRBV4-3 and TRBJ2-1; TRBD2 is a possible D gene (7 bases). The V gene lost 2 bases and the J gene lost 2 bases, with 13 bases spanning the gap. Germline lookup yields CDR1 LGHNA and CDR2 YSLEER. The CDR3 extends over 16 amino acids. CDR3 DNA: TGCGCCAGCAGCCAAATGGGGGGGCGTGCCTACAATGAGCAGTTCTTC. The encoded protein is CASSQMGGRAYNEQFF.

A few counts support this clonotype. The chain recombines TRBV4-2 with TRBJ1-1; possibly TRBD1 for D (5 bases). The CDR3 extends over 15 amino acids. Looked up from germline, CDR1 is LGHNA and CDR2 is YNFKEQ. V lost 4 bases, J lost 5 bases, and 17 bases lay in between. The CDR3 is CASSLEAGLKTEAFF. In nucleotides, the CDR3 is TGTGCCAGCAGCCTTGAAGCAGGGTTAAAGACTGAAGCTTTCTTT.

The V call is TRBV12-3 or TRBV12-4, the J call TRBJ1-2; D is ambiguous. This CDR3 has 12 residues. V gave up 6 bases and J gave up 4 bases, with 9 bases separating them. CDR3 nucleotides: TGTGCCAGCAGCTATGGGCCCTATGGCTACACCTTC. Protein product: CASSYGPYGYTF.

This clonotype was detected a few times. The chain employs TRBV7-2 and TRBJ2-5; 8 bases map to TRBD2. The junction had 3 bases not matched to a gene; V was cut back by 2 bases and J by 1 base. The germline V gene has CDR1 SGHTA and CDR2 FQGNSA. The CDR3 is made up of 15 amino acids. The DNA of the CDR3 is TGTGCCAGCAGCTTATTACGGGGGGGCCAAGAGACCCAGTACTTC. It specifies CASSLLRGGQETQYF.

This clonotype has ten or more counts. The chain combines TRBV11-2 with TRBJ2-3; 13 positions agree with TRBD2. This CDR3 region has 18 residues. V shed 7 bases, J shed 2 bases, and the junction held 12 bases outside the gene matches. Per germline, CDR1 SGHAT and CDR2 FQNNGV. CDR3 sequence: CASIPGGLAGSYTDTQYF. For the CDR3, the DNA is TGTGCCAGCATCCCCGGGGGACTAGCGGGGTCCTACACAGATACGCAGTATTTT.

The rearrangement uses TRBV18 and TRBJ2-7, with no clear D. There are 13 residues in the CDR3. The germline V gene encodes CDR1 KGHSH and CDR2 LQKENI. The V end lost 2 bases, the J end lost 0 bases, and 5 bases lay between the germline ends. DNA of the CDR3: TGTGCCAGCTCACCAGGGTACTCCTACGAGCAGTACTTC. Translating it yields CASSPGYSYEQYF.

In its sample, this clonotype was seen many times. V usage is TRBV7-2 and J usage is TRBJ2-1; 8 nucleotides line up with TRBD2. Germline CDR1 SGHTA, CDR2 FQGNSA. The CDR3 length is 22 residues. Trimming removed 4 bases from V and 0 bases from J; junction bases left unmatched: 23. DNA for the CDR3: TGTGCCAGCAGCTCCAGACAGGCAAGTCTAGCGGGTTCACGGGCCTCCTACAATGAGCAGTTCTTC. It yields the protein CASSSRQASLAGSRASYNEQFF.

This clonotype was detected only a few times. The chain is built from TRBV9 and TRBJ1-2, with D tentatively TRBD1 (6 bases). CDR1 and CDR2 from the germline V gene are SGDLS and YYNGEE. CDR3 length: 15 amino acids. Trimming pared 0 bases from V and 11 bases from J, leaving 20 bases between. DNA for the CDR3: TGTGCCAGCAGCGTAGACGCGGGGGCGAGTGGGTTTTACACCTTC. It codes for CASSVDAGASGFYTF.